This TCR beta chain was identified in a study of shared clonotypes between healthy human individuals. Whole-study findings and limits: Rarefaction curves obtained for sorted subsets showed sequencing incomplete despite large depth. There were few donors, and this limited the genetic and exposure-history diversity represented.

As regards this clone: The target antigen is unknown.

Over several immunoSEQ plates, each subset's genomic DNA was distributed in even portions. Here immunoSEQ multiplex PCR was the method, and the copy in TCRdb shows in-frame clones only, minus some. The table includes over a million clones, roughly 96% detected once. The CDR3 extends over 15 amino acids. V was clipped by 3 bases and J by 7 bases, with 19 bases between them. Germline V gene data show CDR1 as SGDLS and CDR2 as YYNGEE. Sequenced: naive CD4+ T cells sorted from blood. Described subset: CD45RA+ positively selected. The chain is built from TRBV9 and TRBJ1-1; tentatively, D is TRBD1 (5 bases). The sequence was collected from a man under 40 in good health. In DNA form, the CDR3 reads TGTGCCAGCAGCGGCCCCTTCACCGGGGGAAATGAAGCTTTCTTT. It yields the protein CASSGPFTGGNEAFF.